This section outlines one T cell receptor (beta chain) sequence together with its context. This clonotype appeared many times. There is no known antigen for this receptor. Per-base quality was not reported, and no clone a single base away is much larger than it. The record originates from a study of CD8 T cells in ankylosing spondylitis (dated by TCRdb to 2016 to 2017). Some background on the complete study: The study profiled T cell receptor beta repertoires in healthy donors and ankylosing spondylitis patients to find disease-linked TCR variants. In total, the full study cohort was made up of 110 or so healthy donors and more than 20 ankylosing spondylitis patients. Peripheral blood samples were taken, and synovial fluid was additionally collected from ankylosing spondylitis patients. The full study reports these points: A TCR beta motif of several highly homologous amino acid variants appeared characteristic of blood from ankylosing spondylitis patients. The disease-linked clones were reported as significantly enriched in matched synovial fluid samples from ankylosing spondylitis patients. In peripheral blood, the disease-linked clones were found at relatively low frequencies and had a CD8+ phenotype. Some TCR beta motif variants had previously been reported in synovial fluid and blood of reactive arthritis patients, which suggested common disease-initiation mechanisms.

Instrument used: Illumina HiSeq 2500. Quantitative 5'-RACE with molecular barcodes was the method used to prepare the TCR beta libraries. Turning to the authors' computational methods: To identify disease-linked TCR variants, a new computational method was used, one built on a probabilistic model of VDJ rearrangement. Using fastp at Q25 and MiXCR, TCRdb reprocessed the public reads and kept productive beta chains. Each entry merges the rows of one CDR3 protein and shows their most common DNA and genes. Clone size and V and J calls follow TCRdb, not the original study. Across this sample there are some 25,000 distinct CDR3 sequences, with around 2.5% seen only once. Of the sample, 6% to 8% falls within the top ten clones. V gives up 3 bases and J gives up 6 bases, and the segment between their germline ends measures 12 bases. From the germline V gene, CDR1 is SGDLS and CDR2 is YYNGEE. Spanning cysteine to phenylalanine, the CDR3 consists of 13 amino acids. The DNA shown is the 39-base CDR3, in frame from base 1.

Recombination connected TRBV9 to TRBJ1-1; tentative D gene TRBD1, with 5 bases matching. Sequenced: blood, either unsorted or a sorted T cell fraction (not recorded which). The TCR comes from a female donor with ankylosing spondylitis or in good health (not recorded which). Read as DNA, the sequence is TGTGCCAGCAGCGCCTCAGGGTTCGCTGAAGCTTTCTTT. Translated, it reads CASSASGFAEAFF.